This T cell receptor (beta chain) was observed in a study of T cells in localized non-small cell lung cancer. The V end was cut by 2 bases, the J end by 2 bases, with 13 bases between. CDR3 length: 15 residues. Germline V gives CDR1 ENHRY, CDR2 SYGVKD. Turning to this clone: Antigen: not known.

Overall study results and limits: One tumor region alone was sequenced, and heterogeneity therefore remains possible. Among blood samples, higher T cell density accompanied longer overall survival. A median around 57 of the top 100 tumor clones appeared in adjacent lung. Uninvolved adjacent lung showed higher T cell clonality than tumor.

Repertoires were generated with immunoSEQ multiplex PCR, while TCRdb's copy carries only in-frame clones and drops some. The sample carries 50,000 to 65,000 clones, 81% recorded once. This specimen was PBMCs, taken before any cancer treatment. This sequence joins TRBV10-3 and TRBJ2-7; D may be TRBD1 (6 bases). The sequence derives from a man between 40 and 69 years old with stage II lung adenocarcinoma. CDR3 in amino acids: CAISEKTGSTYEQYF. DNA of the CDR3: TGTGCCATCAGTGAGAAGACAGGTTCCACCTACGAGCAGTACTTC.